This T cell receptor beta chain was obtained from a study of T cell repertoires in cytomegalovirus infection. Overall study: Carrying CMV and the relevant HLA type showed in public TCR beta signatures.

Regarding the study as a whole: CMV-specific TCR beta clonotypes restricted by HLA-C were the ones dominating the ex vivo response. Pooled public TCR beta family frequency picked out CMV carriers with the relevant HLA.

This clonotype occurred a few times. The target antigen is unknown. TCRdb fed the reads into MiXCR, producing one record per CDR3 protein. The sample holds roughly 160,000 distinct CDR3 sequences, 20% to 25% seen once. The clonotype was recovered from a human donor in good health (CMV status not recorded). Some clones in this sample may be carry-over from other donors' samples. The sample was CD8+ T cells from cultured PBMCs, taken from culture after CMV antigen stimulation.

CDR3 DNA: TGCGCCAGCAGCTTGTATTCCCCGGGGCGGAGCACCGGGGAGCTGTTTTTT. This codes for CASSLYSPGRSTGELFF. The genes are TRBV5-1 and TRBJ2-2; D possibly matches TRBD1 or TRBD2 (5 bases each). The CDR3 has 17 amino acids. Germline assignment: CDR1 SGHRS and CDR2 YFSETQ. V gave up 1 base and J gave up 4 bases, with 17 bases separating them.